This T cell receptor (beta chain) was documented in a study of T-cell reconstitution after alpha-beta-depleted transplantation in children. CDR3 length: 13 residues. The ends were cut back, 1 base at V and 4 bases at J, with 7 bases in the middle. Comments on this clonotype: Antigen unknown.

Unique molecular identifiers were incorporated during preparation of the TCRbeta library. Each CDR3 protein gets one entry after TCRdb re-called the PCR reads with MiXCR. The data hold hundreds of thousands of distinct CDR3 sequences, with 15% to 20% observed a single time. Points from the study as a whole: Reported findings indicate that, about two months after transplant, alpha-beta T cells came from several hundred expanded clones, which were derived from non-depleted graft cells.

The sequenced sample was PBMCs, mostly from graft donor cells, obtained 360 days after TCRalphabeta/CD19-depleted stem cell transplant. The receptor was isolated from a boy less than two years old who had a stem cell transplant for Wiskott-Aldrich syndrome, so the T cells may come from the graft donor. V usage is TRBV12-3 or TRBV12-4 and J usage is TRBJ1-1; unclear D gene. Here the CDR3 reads CASSLGGITEAFF. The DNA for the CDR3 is TGTGCCAGCAGTTTAGGAGGGATCACTGAAGCTTTCTTT.